Listed below are T cell receptor beta chains from one sample, sequenced in a study of blood T cell repertoires in COVID-19. Only in-frame clones appear in the TCRdb table, and some are missing; sequencing was by immunoSEQ multiplex PCR. The sample includes 180,000 or so clones, roughly 84% of them seen just once. Sequencing input: PBMCs or T cells enriched from blood (not recorded which). Receptor source: a woman between 55 and 75 years old who had recovered from COVID-19. Both conserved end residues are part of each CDR3. D genes are given only for firm matches. The listing skips clone size in some rows; elsewhere it reads once, few, many or a size class.

cdr3_nt,cdr3_aa,d_call,j_call,clone_size,v_call
TGTGCCAGCAGCGTAGCCCCTCTTGTCCTTAGCACAGATACGCAGTATTTT,CASSVAPLVLSTDTQYF,-,TRBJ2-3,-,TRBV9
TGTGCCAGCCGGGGGAGCAATCAGCCCCAGCATTTT,CASRGSNQPQHF,-,TRBJ1-5,-,TRBV5-8
TGTGCCAGCAAGTCCTCACAAGGCGGTGAAAAACTGTTTTTT,CASKSSQGGEKLFF,-,TRBJ1-4,-,TRBV6-5
TGCAGTGCAAGTAGCGGGACAGGGATTGGGGAAGCTTTCTTT,CSASSGTGIGEAFF,TRBD1,TRBJ1-1,-,TRBV20-1
TGCGCCAGCAGCCTGAATGGCGGGGATTCACCCCTCCACTTT,CASSLNGGDSPLHF,-,TRBJ1-6,-,TRBV5-1
TGTGCCAGCAGCATAGGACTAGTCGAAAACACCATATATTTT,CASSIGLVENTIYF,-,TRBJ1-3,-,TRBV5-6
TGTGCCAGCAGCCAGGGGGGAAGCGGCTATGGCTACACCTTC,CASSQGGSGYGYTF,TRBD1,TRBJ1-2,-,TRBV7-2
TGTGCCAGCAGCCCATCGACTAGCTCAGATACGCAGTATTTT,CASSPSTSSDTQYF,TRBD2,TRBJ2-3,-,TRBV5-5
TGTGCCAGCAGTGAACAGAATGAAAAACTGTTTTTT,CASSEQNEKLFF,-,TRBJ1-4,-,TRBV2
TGTGCCAGCGACAGGGGTACCTACGAGCAGTACTTC,CASDRGTYEQYF,TRBD1,TRBJ2-7,-,TRBV2
TGCGCCAGCAACGATCCAGGGGGCGGTTCAAATGGCTACACCTTC,CASNDPGGGSNGYTF,TRBD1,TRBJ1-2,-,TRBV5-1
TGTGCCAGCAGCTTAGTCCCGGGAGTACCCACAGATACGCAGTATTTT,CASSLVPGVPTDTQYF,-,TRBJ2-3,-,TRBV7-9
TGCGCCAGCATGAAGGACTTGATTGCCGGGGAGCTGTTTTTT,CASMKDLIAGELFF,-,TRBJ2-2,-,TRBV10-1
TGTGCCACCGGGGGGGCGCGGAACACCGGGGAGCTGTTTTTT,CATGGARNTGELFF,TRBD2,TRBJ2-2,-,TRBV3-1/TRBV3-2
TGCGCCAGCAGCCAAGTCGGGACAGCTTTAAACTATGGCTACACCTTC,CASSQVGTALNYGYTF,TRBD1,TRBJ1-2,-,TRBV4-1
TGTGCCTGGGGTCCAGCGGGGATGGGGACCCAGTACTTC,CAWGPAGMGTQYF,TRBD2,TRBJ2-5,once,TRBV30
TGCGCCAGCAGCCAAGGGACAGGGAGTAACACCATATATTTT,CASSQGTGSNTIYF,TRBD1,TRBJ1-3,few,TRBV5-1
TGTGCCAGCAGTTCCCGACAGGGGAGGAGAACTAATGAAAAACTGTTTTTT,CASSSRQGRRTNEKLFF,TRBD1,TRBJ1-4,-,TRBV28
TGTGCCAGTGTCGGGACAAATCGTGCCGGGGAGCTGTTTTTT,CASVGTNRAGELFF,-,TRBJ2-2,-,TRBV19
TGTGCCAGCAGCACTGTGGGACTAGCGGGAGCCACGGTCTTC,CASSTVGLAGATVF,TRBD2,TRBJ2-1,-,TRBV5-5
TGTGCCAGCAGCTCTGGAGCGGGGGCGTCCACCGGGGAGCTGTTTTTT,CASSSGAGASTGELFF,TRBD2,TRBJ2-2,-,TRBV27
TGTGCCAGCAGCTCACAGGGGTCGGGAAACACCATATATTTT,CASSSQGSGNTIYF,TRBD1,TRBJ1-3,-,TRBV7-2
TGCGCCAGCAGCCAAGAACCGCCGGGGATGGGAGAGACCCAGTACTTC,CASSQEPPGMGETQYF,-,TRBJ2-5,-,TRBV4-1
TGTGCCAGCAGCTTGGAAGCCCAAGAGACCCAGTACTTC,CASSLEAQETQYF,-,TRBJ2-5,few,TRBV5-4
TGTGCCATCAGTGTCGGGGTTCGGGAAAAACTGTTTTTT,CAISVGVREKLFF,-,TRBJ1-4,-,TRBV10-3
TGTGCCAGCAGTGCAGCAGGGGCCTACGAGCAGTACTTC,CASSAAGAYEQYF,-,TRBJ2-7,-,TRBV28
TGTGCCAGCAGTCTAGCGGGAGGCCTAGCCTACGAGCAGTACTTC,CASSLAGGLAYEQYF,TRBD2,TRBJ2-7,-,TRBV28
TGTGCCAGCCGGGACAGTTTTAATGAAAAACTGTTTTTT,CASRDSFNEKLFF,TRBD1,TRBJ1-4,-,TRBV28
TGTGCCAGCAGTTCCCGGAGCGGGAGGACACCAGATACGCAGTATTTT,CASSSRSGRTPDTQYF,TRBD2,TRBJ2-3,-,TRBV6-5
TGTGCCAGCAGCGTAGTGAGCGGGGGGTTGACAGATACGCAGTATTTT,CASSVVSGGLTDTQYF,TRBD2,TRBJ2-3,-,TRBV9
TGTGCCATCAAAGCGGAGAGCTCTGGAAACACCATATATTTT,CAIKAESSGNTIYF,-,TRBJ1-3,-,TRBV10-3
TGTGCCAGCAGTTACTCGAACGGGGGAGGGGGTGGCTACACCTTC,CASSYSNGGGGGYTF,-,TRBJ1-2,-,TRBV6-5
TGTGCCAGCAGCCCTGGGACAGGGGATGGTGAAAAACTGTTTTTT,CASSPGTGDGEKLFF,TRBD1,TRBJ1-4,-,TRBV28
TGTGCCAGCAGAGATACTAGCGGGAGACTATACGAGCAGTACTTC,CASRDTSGRLYEQYF,TRBD2,TRBJ2-7,-,TRBV6-5
TGTGCCAGCAGCTTAGGCCAGTTCTCCTACAATGAGCAGTTCTTC,CASSLGQFSYNEQFF,-,TRBJ2-1,once,TRBV7-2
TGTGCCAGCAGCTTAGGAGCAGGGAACACTGAAGCTTTCTTT,CASSLGAGNTEAFF,-,TRBJ1-1,-,TRBV7-2
TGTGCCAGCAGTACCGACCCGGGACAGGGGGCCTACGAGCAGTACTTC,CASSTDPGQGAYEQYF,TRBD1,TRBJ2-7,-,TRBV27
TGTGCCAGCAGCTTAGAACAGGGGGCAAGAAATTCACCCCTCCACTTT,CASSLEQGARNSPLHF,TRBD1,TRBJ1-6,-,TRBV11-2
TGTGCCAGCACTCTGCTTCCGAGCTCCTACAATGAGCAGTTCTTC,CASTLLPSSYNEQFF,-,TRBJ2-1,-,TRBV28
TGTGCCACCAGCTTACCACTCGCGGGGCAGTTCTTC,CATSLPLAGQFF,-,TRBJ2-1,-,TRBV15
TGCGCCAGCAGCCAAGTCGTACCGGGACTAAGCGTGAATGAGCAGTTCTTC,CASSQVVPGLSVNEQFF,TRBD2,TRBJ2-1,-,TRBV4-1
TGCGCCAGCAGCTTGGGACAGGGATCTTCACCCCTCCACTTT,CASSLGQGSSPLHF,TRBD1,TRBJ1-6,-,TRBV5-1
TGCGCCAGCAGCCTCCTGACAGGGGGGAGCACTGAAGCTTTCTTT,CASSLLTGGSTEAFF,TRBD1,TRBJ1-1,-,TRBV4-1
TGTGCCAGTAGTAGGGACAGGTTAAATCAGCCCCAGCATTTT,CASSRDRLNQPQHF,TRBD1,TRBJ1-5,-,TRBV19
TGTGCCAGCAGCCCCCCGGGGGTGGGTTCCACCGGGGAGCTGTTTTTT,CASSPPGVGSTGELFF,-,TRBJ2-2,few,TRBV7-9
TGCGCCAGCAGTGAGTGGTCAGGGGCGAGCGAGCAGTACTTC,CASSEWSGASEQYF,-,TRBJ2-7,-,TRBV10-1
TGTGCCAGCAGCAAACGACAGGGGAAAGATACCGAAGGCTACACCTTC,CASSKRQGKDTEGYTF,-,TRBJ1-2,-,TRBV21-1
TGCAGTGCTAGTATGAGGTCCAATTCACCCCTCCACTTT,CSASMRSNSPLHF,-,TRBJ1-6,-,TRBV20-1
TGTGCCAGCAAGGCTAGGGGCTCCTACAATGAGCAGTTCTTC,CASKARGSYNEQFF,-,TRBJ2-1,-,TRBV6-5